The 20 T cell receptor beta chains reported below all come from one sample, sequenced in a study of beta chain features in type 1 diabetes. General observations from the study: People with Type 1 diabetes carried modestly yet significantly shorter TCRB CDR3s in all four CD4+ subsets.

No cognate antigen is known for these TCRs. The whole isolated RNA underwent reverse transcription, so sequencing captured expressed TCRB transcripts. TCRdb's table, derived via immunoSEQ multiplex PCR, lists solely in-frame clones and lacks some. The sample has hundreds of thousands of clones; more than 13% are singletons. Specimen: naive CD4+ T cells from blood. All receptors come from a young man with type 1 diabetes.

The CDR3 region is CASTPGQGYGYTF. The CDR3, as DNA: TGTGCCAGCACCCCGGGACAGGGCTATGGCTACACCTTC. V is TRBV6-6 and J is TRBJ1-2; TRBD1 matches at 9 bases. Per germline, CDR1 MNHNY and CDR2 SVGAGI (reference sequence). The CDR3 consists of 13 residues. V shed 7 bases, J shed 4 bases, and the junction held 4 bases outside the gene matches.

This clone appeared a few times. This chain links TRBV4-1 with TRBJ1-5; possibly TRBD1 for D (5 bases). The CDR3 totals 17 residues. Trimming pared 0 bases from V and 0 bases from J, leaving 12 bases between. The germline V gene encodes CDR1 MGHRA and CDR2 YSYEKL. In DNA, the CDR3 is TGCGCCAGCAGCCAAGAGGGCCGGGGCAGTAGCAATCAGCCCCAGCATTTT. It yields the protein CASSQEGRGSSNQPQHF.

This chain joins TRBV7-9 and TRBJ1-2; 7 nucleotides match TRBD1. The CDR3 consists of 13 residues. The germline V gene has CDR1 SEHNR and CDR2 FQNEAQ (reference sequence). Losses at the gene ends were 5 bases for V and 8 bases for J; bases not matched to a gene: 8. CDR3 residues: CASSRDSRGGYTF. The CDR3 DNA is TGTGCCAGCAGCCGGGACAGCCGGGGCGGCTACACCTTC.

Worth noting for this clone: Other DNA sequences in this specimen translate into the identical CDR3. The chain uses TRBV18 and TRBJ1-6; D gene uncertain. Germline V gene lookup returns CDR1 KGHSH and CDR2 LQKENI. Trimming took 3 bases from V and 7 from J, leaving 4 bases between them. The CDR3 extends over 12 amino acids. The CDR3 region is CASSPGNSPLHF. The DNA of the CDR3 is TGTGCCAGCTCACCGGGAAATTCACCCCTCCACTTT.

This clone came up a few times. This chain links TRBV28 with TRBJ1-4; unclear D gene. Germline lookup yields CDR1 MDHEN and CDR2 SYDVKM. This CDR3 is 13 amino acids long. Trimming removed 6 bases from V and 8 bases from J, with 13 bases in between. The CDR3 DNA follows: TGTGCCAGCAGACGTGGGAGGGAGGAAAAACTGTTTTTT. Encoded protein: CASRRGREEKLFF.

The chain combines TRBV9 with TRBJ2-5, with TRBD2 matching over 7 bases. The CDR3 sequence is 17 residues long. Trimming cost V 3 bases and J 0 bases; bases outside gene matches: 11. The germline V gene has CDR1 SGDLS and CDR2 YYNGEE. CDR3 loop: CASSGVKAGEYQETQYF. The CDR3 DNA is TGTGCCAGCAGCGGGGTAAAGGCGGGAGAGTACCAAGAGACCCAGTACTTC.

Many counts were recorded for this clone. CDR3 in amino acids: CSARDRQEAFF. The CDR3 DNA follows: TGCAGTGCTAGAGATCGGCAGGAAGCTTTCTTT. The chain has TRBV20-1 and TRBJ1-1; D not resolved. Germline CDR1 reads DFQATT; CDR2 reads SNEGSKA (reference sequence). The CDR3 consists of 11 residues. Deletions cut 0 bases from V and 8 bases from J, with 7 bases between.

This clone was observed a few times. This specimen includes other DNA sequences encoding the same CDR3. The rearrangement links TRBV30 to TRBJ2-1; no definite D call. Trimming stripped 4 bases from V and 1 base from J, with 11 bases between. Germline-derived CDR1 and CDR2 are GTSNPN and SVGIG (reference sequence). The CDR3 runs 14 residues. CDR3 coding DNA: TGTGCCTGGACGGGCGGTCGTTCCTACAATGAGCAGTTCTTC. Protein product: CAWTGGRSYNEQFF.

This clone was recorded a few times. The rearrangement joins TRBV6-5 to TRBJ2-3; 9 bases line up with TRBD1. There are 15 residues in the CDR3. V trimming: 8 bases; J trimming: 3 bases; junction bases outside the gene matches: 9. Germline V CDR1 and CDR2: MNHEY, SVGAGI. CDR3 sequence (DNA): TGTGCCAGCGCCCCGGGACAGGGATGGACAGATACGCAGTATTTT. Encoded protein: CASAPGQGWTDTQYF.

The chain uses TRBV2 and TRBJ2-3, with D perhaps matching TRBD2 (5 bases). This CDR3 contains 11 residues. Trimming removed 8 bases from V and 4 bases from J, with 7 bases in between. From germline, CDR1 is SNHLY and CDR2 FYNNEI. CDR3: CASGSPDTQYF. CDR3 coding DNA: TGTGCCAGCGGGAGCCCAGATACGCAGTATTTT.

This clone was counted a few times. In DNA form, the CDR3 reads TGTGCCAGCAGTGACCTAGCGGGGGGCACAGATACGCAGTATTTT. Encoded protein: CASSDLAGGTDTQYF. The chain recombines TRBV6-4 with TRBJ2-3; 10 nucleotides match TRBD2. V was pared by 2 bases and J by 1 base, with 0 bases of the junction left unmatched. Looked up from germline, CDR1 is MRHNA and CDR2 is SNTAGT. CDR3 length: 15 amino acids.

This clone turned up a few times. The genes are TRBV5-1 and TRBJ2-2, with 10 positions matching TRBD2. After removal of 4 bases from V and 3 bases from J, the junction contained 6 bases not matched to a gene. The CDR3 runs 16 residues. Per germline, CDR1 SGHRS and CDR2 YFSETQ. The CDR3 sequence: CASSRLAGADTGELFF. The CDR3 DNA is TGCGCCAGCAGCCGCCTAGCGGGAGCCGACACCGGGGAGCTGTTTTTT.

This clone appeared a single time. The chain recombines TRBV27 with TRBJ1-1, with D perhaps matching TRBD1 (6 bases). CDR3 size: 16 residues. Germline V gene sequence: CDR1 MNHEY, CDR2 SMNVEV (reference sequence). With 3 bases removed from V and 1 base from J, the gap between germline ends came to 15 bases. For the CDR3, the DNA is TGTGCCAGCAGTTTGCGTCCAGGGGTCCCGAACACTGAAGCTTTCTTT. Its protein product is CASSLRPGVPNTEAFF.

The CDR3 sequence is CAITTGLASGRAKRNEQFF. The CDR3 DNA reads as TGTGCCATCACCACGGGGTTGGCTAGCGGGAGGGCAAAGAGGAATGAGCAGTTCTTC. V and J are TRBV10-3 and TRBJ2-1; 12 bases match TRBD2. CDR3 length equals 19 residues. Germline loops: CDR1 ENHRY, CDR2 SYGVKD. V shed 7 bases and J 7 bases; nucleotides not matched to a gene: 20.

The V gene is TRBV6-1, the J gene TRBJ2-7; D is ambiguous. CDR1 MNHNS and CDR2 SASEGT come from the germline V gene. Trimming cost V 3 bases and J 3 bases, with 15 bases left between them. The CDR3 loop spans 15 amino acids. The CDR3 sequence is CASSDPLKGSYEQYF. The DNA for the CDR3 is TGTGCCAGCAGTGATCCCCTTAAGGGTAGCTACGAGCAGTACTTC.

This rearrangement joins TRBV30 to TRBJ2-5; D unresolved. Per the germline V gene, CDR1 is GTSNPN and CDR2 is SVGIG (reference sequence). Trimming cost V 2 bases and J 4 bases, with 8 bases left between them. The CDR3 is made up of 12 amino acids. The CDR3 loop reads CAWSRKGETQYF. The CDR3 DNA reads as TGTGCCTGGAGTCGAAAAGGAGAGACCCAGTACTTC. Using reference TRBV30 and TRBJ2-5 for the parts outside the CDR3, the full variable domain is SQTIHQWPATLVQPVGSPLSLECTVEGTSNPNLYWYRQAAGRGLQLLFYSVGIGQISSEVPQNLSASRPQDRQFILSSKKLLLSDSGFYLCAWSRKGETQYFGPGTRLLVL.

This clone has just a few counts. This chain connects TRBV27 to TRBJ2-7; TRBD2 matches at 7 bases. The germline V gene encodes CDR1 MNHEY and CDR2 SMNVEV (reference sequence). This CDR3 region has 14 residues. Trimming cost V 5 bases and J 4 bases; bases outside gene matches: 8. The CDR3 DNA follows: TGTGCCAGCAGTCCGGTAGCGGGTCCTTACGAGCAGTACTTC. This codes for CASSPVAGPYEQYF.

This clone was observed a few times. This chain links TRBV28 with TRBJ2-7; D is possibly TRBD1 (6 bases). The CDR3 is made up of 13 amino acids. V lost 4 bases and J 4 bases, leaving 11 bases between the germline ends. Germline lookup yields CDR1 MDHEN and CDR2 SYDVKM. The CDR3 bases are TGTGCCAGCAGTTCTACAGGGTCATACGAGCAGTACTTC. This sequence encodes CASSSTGSYEQYF. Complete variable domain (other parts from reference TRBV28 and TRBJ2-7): DVKVTQSSRYLVKRTGEKVFLECVQDMDHENMFWYRQDPGLGLRLIYFSYDVKMKEKGDIPEGYSVSREKKERFSLILESASTNQTSMYLCASSSTGSYEQYFGPGTRLTVT.

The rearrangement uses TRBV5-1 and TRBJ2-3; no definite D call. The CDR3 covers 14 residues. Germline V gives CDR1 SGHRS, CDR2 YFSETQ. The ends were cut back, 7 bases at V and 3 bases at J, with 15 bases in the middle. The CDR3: CASQETRQTDTQYF. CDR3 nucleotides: TGCGCCAGCCAGGAGACCCGGCAGACAGATACGCAGTATTTT. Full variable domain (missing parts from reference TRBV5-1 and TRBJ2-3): KAGVTQTPRYLIKTRGQQVTLSCSPISGHRSVSWYQQTPGQGLQFLFEYFSETQRNKGNFPGRFSGRQFSNSRSEMNVSTLELGDSALYLCASQETRQTDTQYFGPGTRLTVL.

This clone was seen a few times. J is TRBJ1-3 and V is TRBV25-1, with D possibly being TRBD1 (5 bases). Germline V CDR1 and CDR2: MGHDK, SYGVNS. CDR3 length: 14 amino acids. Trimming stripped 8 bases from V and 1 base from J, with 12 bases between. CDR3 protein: CASGHHGSGNTIYF. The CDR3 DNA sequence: TGTGCCAGCGGACACCACGGGTCTGGAAACACCATATATTTT.